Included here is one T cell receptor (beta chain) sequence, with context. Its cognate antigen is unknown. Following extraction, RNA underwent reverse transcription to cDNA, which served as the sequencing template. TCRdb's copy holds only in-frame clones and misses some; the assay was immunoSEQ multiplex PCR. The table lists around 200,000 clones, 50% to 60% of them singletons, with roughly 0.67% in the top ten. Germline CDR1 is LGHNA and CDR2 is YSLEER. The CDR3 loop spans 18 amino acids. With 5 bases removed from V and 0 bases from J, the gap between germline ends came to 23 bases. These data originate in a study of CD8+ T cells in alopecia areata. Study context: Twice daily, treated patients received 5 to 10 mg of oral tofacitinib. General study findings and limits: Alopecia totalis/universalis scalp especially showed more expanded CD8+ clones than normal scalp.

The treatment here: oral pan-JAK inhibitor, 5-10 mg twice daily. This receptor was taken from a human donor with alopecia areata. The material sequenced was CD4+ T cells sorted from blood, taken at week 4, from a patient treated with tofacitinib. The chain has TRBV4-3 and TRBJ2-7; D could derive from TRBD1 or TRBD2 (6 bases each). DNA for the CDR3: TGCGCCAGCAGCTCAATGTGGGGGCGGGACAACTACTCCTACGAGCAGTACTTC. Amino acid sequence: CASSSMWGRDNYSYEQYF.